These 20 T cell receptor beta chains were all obtained from the same sample, sequenced in a study of CD4+ T cells in melanoma. Sequencing was performed with immunoSEQ multiplex PCR; in TCRdb, only in-frame clones are kept and a portion is missing. The sample contains about 10,000 clones, just over 65% of which appear only once. The sample comprised cells from a culture (not recorded whether cultured in vitro). The source of these receptors is a human donor with melanoma.

V usage is TRBV6-6 and J usage is TRBJ1-1; TRBD1 is a possible D gene (6 bases). Trimming shortened V by 5 bases and J by 5 bases, and 12 bases separated the two germline ends. This CDR3 is built from 13 residues. In germline, CDR1 is MNHNY, CDR2 SVGAGI (reference sequence). CDR3 DNA sequence: TGTGCCAGCAGTCGGGGGCGCCGGACTGAAGCTTTCTTT. The encoded protein is CASSRGRRTEAFF.

This clone was seen only a few times. This rearrangement joins TRBV7-8 to TRBJ2-7; maybe TRBD1 (6 bases). Trimming shortened V by 5 bases and J by 6 bases, and 17 bases separated the two germline ends. CDR1 and CDR2 from the germline V gene are SGHVS and FQNEAQ. The CDR3 is made up of 14 amino acids. CDR3: CASSATGSRSEQYF. The CDR3 nucleotides read TGTGCCAGCAGCGCAACAGGGAGTCGGTCCGAGCAGTACTTC. The full variable domain, completed using reference TRBV7-8 and TRBJ2-7, is GAGVSQSPRYKVAKRGQDVALRCDPISGHVSLFWYQQALGQGPEFLTYFQNEAQLDKSGLPSDRFFAERPEGSVSTLKIQRTQQEDSAVYLCASSATGSRSEQYFGPGTRLTVT.

The chain carries TRBV18 and TRBJ2-2; D is ambiguous. This CDR3 comprises 17 residues. V dropped 1 base and J dropped 2 bases, with 14 bases sitting between them. The germline V gene has CDR1 KGHSH and CDR2 LQKENI. The CDR3 here is CASSPRSSRINTGELFF. Written as DNA, the CDR3 is TGTGCCAGCTCACCACGGTCGAGTCGTATTAACACCGGGGAGCTGTTTTTT.

The chain uses TRBV4-1 and TRBJ2-1; the match to TRBD1 covers 8 bases. The V and J ends lost 8 bases and 6 bases, in that order; junction bases with no gene match: 6. This CDR3 contains 13 residues. Per the germline V gene, CDR1 is MGHRA and CDR2 is YSYEKL. The CDR3 spells CASGQDRVNEQFF. In nucleotides, the CDR3 is TGCGCCAGCGGACAGGACAGGGTCAATGAGCAGTTCTTC.

Only a few counts were recorded for this clone. This chain joins TRBV5-1 and TRBJ1-3; 7 bases line up with TRBD1. CDR3 size: 14 residues. V shed 1 base and J 4 bases; nucleotides not matched to a gene: 2. Germline-derived CDR1 and CDR2 are SGHRS and YFSETQ. DNA of the CDR3: TGCGCCAGCAGCTTGTGGGGACAGGGAAACACCATATATTTT. Protein product: CASSLWGQGNTIYF.

Only a few counts were recorded for this clone. This chain uses TRBV6-6 with TRBJ2-7, with D maybe TRBD2 (7 bases). Germline V CDR1 and CDR2: MNHNY, SVGAGI (reference sequence). The CDR3 consists of 16 residues. The V and J ends lost 6 bases and 7 bases respectively, with 25 bases between them. DNA of the CDR3: TGTGCCAGCAGCATCCCGACGAGGGGGGGTAAACCGGAGCAGTACTTC. Protein sequence: CASSIPTRGGKPEQYF.

V is TRBV5-1 and J is TRBJ1-4, with D hard to call. Deletions cut 1 base from V and 4 bases from J, with 8 bases between. This CDR3 is built from 14 residues. CDR1 is SGHRS and CDR2 is YFSETQ in the germline V gene. In DNA, the CDR3 is TGCGCCAGCAGCTTGTCGGCTCATAATGAAAAACTGTTTTTT. Translating it yields CASSLSAHNEKLFF.

This chain uses TRBV6-1 with TRBJ1-2, with 12 bases identical to TRBD1. CDR1 MNHNS and CDR2 SASEGT come from the germline V gene. With 6 bases clipped from V and 7 bases from J, the junction kept 3 bases outside the gene matches. This CDR3 comprises 13 residues. The CDR3 nucleotides are TGTGCCAGCAGGGGGACAGGGGGCTTTGGCTACACCTTC. Translation gives CASRGTGGFGYTF.

This chain connects TRBV15 to TRBJ1-2; possibly TRBD1 for D (5 bases). The V end lost 6 bases, the J end lost 2 bases, and 13 bases lay between the germline ends. This CDR3 has 14 amino acids. Germline V gene lookup returns CDR1 LNHNV and CDR2 YYDKDF (reference sequence). The CDR3 loop is CATRPRAGNYGYTF. In nucleotides, the CDR3 is TGTGCCACCAGACCCAGAGCAGGGAACTATGGCTACACCTTC.

This clone was recorded once. J is TRBJ1-1 and V is TRBV5-1; 9 bases match TRBD1. The CDR3 runs to 17 residues. Germline V gene lookup returns CDR1 SGHRS and CDR2 YFSETQ. Trimming took 0 bases from V and 1 from J; bases not matched to a gene: 7. The CDR3 nucleotides read TGCGCCAGCAGCTTGGCATACAGGGGGCGACGGAACACTGAAGCTTTCTTT. It specifies CASSLAYRGRRNTEAFF.

This clone occurred a few times. This chain links TRBV5-4 with TRBJ1-3, with D possibly being TRBD1 (6 bases). The CDR3 covers 16 residues. With 4 bases removed from V and 0 bases from J, the gap between germline ends came to 14 bases. The germline gives CDR1 SGHNT, CDR2 YYREEE (reference sequence). CDR3 loop: CASSSRTESSGNTIYF. For the CDR3, the DNA is TGTGCCAGCAGCAGCAGGACAGAAAGCTCTGGAAACACCATATATTTT.

The rearrangement links TRBV11-3 to TRBJ1-2; D not resolved. CDR3 size: 13 residues. CDR1 and CDR2 (germline): SGHNT, YENEEA. The V end was cut by 3 bases, the J end by 0 bases, with 5 bases between. The CDR3 coding sequence is TGTGCCAGCAGCTTTTTGGCTAACTATGGCTACACCTTC. It encodes CASSFLANYGYTF.

The chain carries TRBV7-9 and TRBJ2-3; 7 bases are a match to TRBD1. J was trimmed by 0 bases and V by 7 bases; bases with no gene match: 19. The length of the CDR3 is 19 residues. CDR1 and CDR2 (germline): SEHNR, FQNEAQ (reference sequence). CDR3 in DNA: TGTGCCAGCAACCCGAACAGGGGTCCGGGGAAAACTAGCACAGATACGCAGTATTTT. It translates to CASNPNRGPGKTSTDTQYF.

The gene calls are TRBV16 and TRBJ1-2, with 8 bases fitting TRBD1. Germline-derived CDR1 and CDR2 are KGHSY and FQNENV. This CDR3 is built from 17 residues. V shed 4 bases, J shed 0 bases, and the junction held 10 bases outside the gene matches. The CDR3 here is CASSRARGTGTNYGYTF. Written as DNA, the CDR3 is TGTGCCAGCAGCCGAGCTAGGGGGACAGGCACTAACTATGGCTACACCTTC.

This chain joins TRBV15 and TRBJ1-6; unclear D gene. Trimming left V 0 bases short and J 8 bases short, with 17 bases between. The CDR3 length is 17 residues. CDR1 is LNHNV, CDR2 YYDKDF, per germline (reference sequence). The CDR3 loop is CATSRESPGNRYSPLHF. CDR3 DNA: TGTGCCACCAGCAGAGAATCCCCCGGAAACCGTTATTCACCCCTCCACTTT. Together with reference TRBV15 and TRBJ1-6, the CDR3 gives the full variable domain: DAMVIQNPRYQVTQFGKPVTLSCSQTLNHNVMYWYQQKSSQAPKLLFHYYDKDFNNEADTPDNFQSRRPNTSFCFLDIRSPGLGDTAMYLCATSRESPGNRYSPLHFGNGTRLTVT.

This chain uses TRBV11-3 with TRBJ2-7, with TRBD1 identical over 7 bases. The CDR3 sequence is 12 residues long. The ends lost 5 bases at V and 6 bases at J; junction bases unmatched: 4. Germline CDR1 SGHNT, CDR2 YENEEA. The CDR3, as DNA: TGTGCCAGCAGCCTACCAGGGGGCGAGCAGTACTTC. Translated, it gives CASSLPGGEQYF.

This chain uses TRBV18 with TRBJ2-1, with 13 bases lining up with TRBD2. The CDR3 is 16 residues long. With 3 bases clipped from V and 15 bases from J, the junction kept 14 bases outside the gene matches. Germline V CDR1 and CDR2: KGHSH, LQKENI. For the CDR3, the DNA is TGTGCCAGCTCACCGGGTTCGACTAGCGGGGGGCCCCCGCCGTTCTTC. This encodes CASSPGSTSGGPPPFF.

J is TRBJ2-5 and V is TRBV5-5; D is perhaps TRBD1 or TRBD2 (5 bases each). V lost 3 bases and J lost 6, with 12 bases in between. Per germline, CDR1 SGHKS and CDR2 YYEKEE (reference sequence). The CDR3 totals 13 residues. The DNA of the CDR3 is TGTGCCAGCAGCTGGGGGTGGGAAAAGACCCAGTACTTC. This sequence encodes CASSWGWEKTQYF.

This clone was counted a few times. The chain is built from TRBV5-1 and TRBJ2-7; a weak D match, TRBD1 (6 bases). The germline V gene has CDR1 SGHRS and CDR2 YFSETQ. Trimming cost V 4 bases and J 7 bases, with 18 bases left between them. The CDR3 totals 14 residues. CDR3 in amino acids: CASSISNRAREQYF. As DNA, the CDR3 is TGCGCCAGCAGCATTTCGAACAGGGCGAGGGAGCAGTACTTC.

V and J are TRBV18 and TRBJ1-2, with D perhaps matching TRBD1 (6 bases). V gave up 6 bases and J gave up 8 bases, with 19 bases separating them. CDR1 is KGHSH, CDR2 LQKENI, per germline. CDR3 length: 14 residues. CDR3: CASSSRQVSVGYTF. CDR3 in DNA: TGTGCCAGCTCCTCGAGACAGGTTTCGGTCGGCTACACCTTC.